This TCR beta chain appears in the sequencing data of a study of blood T cell repertoires in COVID-19. Libraries were prepared by immunoSEQ multiplex PCR; TCRdb keeps only in-frame clonotypes and omits some of them. The table records about 59,000 clones, approximately 80% of them present only once. This clone was counted only a few times. V was cut by 5 bases and J by 0 bases, with 20 bases left in between. The CDR3 covers 18 residues. Per the germline V gene, CDR1 is LGHDT and CDR2 is YNNKEL (reference sequence). The sequencing sample was made of peripheral blood. This sequence was found in a man between 60 and 70 years old with acute or convalescent COVID-19. The J gene is TRBJ1-5, the V gene TRBV3-1 (or the pseudogene TRBV3-2), with D hard to call. The CDR3 loop reads CASSATLGQAHSNQPQHF. CDR3 DNA sequence: TGTGCCAGCAGCGCTACTCTTGGGCAGGCCCATAGCAATCAGCCCCAGCATTTT.